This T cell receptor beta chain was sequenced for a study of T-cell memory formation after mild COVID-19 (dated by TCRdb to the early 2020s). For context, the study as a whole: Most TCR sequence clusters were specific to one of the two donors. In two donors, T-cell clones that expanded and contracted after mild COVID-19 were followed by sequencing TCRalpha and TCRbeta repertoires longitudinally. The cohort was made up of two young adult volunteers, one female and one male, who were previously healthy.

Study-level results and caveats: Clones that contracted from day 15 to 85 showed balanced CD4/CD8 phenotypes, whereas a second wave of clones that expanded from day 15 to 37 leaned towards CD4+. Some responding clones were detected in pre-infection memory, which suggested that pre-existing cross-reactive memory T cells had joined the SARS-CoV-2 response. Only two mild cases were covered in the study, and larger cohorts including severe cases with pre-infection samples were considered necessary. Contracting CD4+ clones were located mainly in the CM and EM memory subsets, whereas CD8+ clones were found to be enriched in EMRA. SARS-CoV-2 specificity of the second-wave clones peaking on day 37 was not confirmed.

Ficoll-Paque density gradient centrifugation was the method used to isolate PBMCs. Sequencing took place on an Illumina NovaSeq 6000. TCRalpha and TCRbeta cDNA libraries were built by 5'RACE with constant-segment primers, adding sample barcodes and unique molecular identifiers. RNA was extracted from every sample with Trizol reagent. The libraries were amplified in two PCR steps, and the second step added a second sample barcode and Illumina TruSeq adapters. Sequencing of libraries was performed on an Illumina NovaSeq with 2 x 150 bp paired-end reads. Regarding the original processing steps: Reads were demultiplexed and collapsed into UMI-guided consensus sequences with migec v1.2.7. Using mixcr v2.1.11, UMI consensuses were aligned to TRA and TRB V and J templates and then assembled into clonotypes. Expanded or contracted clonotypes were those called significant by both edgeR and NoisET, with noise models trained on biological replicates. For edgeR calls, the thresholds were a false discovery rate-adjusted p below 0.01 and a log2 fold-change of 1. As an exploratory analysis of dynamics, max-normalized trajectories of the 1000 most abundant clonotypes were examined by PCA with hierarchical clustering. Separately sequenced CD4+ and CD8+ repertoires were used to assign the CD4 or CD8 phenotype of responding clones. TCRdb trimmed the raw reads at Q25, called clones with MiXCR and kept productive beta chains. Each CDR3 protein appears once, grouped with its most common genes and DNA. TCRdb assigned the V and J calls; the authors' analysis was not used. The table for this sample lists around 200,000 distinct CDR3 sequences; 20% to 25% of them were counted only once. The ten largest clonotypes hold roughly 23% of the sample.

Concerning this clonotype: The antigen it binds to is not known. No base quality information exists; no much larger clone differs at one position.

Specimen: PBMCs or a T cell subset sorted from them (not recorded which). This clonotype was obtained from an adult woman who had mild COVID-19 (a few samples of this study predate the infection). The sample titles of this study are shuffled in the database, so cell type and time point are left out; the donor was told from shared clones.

The encoded CDR3 is CASSYVAAGELFF. Read as DNA, the sequence is TGTGCCAGCAGTTACGTGGCCGCCGGGGAGCTGTTTTTT. The sequence joins TRBV6-5 to TRBJ2-2; no D gene call is confident. V and J lose 2 bases and 6 bases, and a span of 7 bases separates them. From cysteine to phenylalanine, the CDR3 is 13 amino acids long. Only the CDR3 part of the read is kept: 39 bases, read in frame from the first base. The germline V gene encodes CDR1 MNHEY and CDR2 SVGAGI.